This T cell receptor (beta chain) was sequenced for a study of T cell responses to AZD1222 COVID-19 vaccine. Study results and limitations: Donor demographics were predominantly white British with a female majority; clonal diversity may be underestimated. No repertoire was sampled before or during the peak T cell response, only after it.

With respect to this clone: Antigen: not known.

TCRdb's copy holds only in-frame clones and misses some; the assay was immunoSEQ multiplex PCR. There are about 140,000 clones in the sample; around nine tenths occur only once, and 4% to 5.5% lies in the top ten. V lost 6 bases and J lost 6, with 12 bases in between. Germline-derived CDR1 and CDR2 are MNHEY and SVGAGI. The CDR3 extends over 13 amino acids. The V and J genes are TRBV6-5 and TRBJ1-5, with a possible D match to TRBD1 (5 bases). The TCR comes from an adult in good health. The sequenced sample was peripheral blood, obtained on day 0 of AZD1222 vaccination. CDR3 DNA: TGTGCCAGCAGGGCTGGGGGTGGTCAGCCCCAGCATTTT. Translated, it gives CASRAGGGQPQHF.